This TCR beta chain was identified in a study of cytomegalovirus exposure and HLA in healthy donors. The CDR3 length is 15 residues. CDR1 and CDR2 from the germline V gene are SGDLS and YYNGEE. V was shortened by 4 bases and J by 2 bases, with 14 bases between the two germline ends. Sequencing used immunoSEQ multiplex PCR; TCRdb keeps in-frame clones, though not all of them. The sample contains 150,000 to 200,000 clones, 75% to 90% of which appear only once. Material for sequencing was PBMCs. This receptor was obtained from a man between 18 and 29 years old in good health and CMV-seropositive. The rearrangement links TRBV9 to TRBJ2-3; D possibly corresponds to TRBD1 (6 bases). The CDR3: CASSPRDIFTDTQYF. The CDR3 DNA follows: TGTGCCAGCAGCCCTCGGGACATATTCACAGATACGCAGTATTTT.